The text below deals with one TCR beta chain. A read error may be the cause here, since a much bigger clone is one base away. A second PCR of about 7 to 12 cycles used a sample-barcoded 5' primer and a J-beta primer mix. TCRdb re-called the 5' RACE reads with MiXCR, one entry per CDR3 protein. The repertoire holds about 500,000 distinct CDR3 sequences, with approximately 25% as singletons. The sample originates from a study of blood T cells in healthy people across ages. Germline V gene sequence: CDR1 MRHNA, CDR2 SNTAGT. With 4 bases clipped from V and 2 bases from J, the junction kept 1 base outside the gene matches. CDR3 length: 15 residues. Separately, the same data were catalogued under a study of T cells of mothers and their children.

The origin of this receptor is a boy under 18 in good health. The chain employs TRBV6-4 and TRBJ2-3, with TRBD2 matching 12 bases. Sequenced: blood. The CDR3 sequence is CASSASGGATDTQYF. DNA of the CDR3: TGTGCCAGCAGTGCTAGCGGGGGGGCCACAGATACGCAGTATTTT.